This T cell receptor (beta chain) emerged from a study of beta chain features in type 1 diabetes. Overall study results and limits: Any HLA type influence on TCRB rearrangement was left unresolved here. Among patients, naive, central memory and Treg TCRB repertoires appeared more similar than among healthy donors.

Concerning this clone itself: Its target is not known.

Per germline, CDR1 SGHRS and CDR2 YFSETQ. V was clipped by 2 bases and J by 3 bases, with 8 bases between them. The CDR3 covers 14 residues. The entirety of the isolated RNA underwent reverse transcription, so expressed TCRB transcripts were sequenced. Using immunoSEQ multiplex PCR, the repertoire was profiled, and TCRdb retains in-frame clones only, with some absent. The table lists roughly 290,000 clones, roughly 8% of them singletons. Sequenced input: central memory CD4+ T cells from blood. This sequence originates from a woman younger than 30 in good health. J is TRBJ2-2 and V is TRBV5-1, with D maybe TRBD1 (6 bases). The CDR3 DNA reads as TGCGCCAGCAGCTTTAGACAGGACACCGGGGAGCTGTTTTTT. Translation gives CASSFRQDTGELFF.